The rows below give T cell receptor beta chains drawn from one sample of a study of control samples from healthy donors and cancer patients. Libraries were prepared by immunoSEQ multiplex PCR; TCRdb keeps only in-frame clonotypes and omits some of them. The sample lists about 120,000 clones, 85% to 90% occurring once. The sequencing sample was made of blood. These receptors all stem from a man aged 25-45 years in good health. Each CDR3 is given with its conserved first and last residue. The order of the fields is CDR3 length, clone size, V gene, J gene, D gene, CDR3 protein, CDR3 DNA. The D gene is left open where the match is weak. Clone size is not always given. Where it is, it says once, few, many or a class for expanded clones.

len: 14; abundance: .; v_gene: TRBV4-2; j_gene: TRBJ1-1; d_gene: .; CDR3aa: CASSQGTVYTEAFF; CDR3nt: TGTGCCAGCAGCCAAGGGACGGTCTACACTGAAGCTTTCTTT
len: 16; abundance: .; v_gene: TRBV18; j_gene: TRBJ2-2; d_gene: .; CDR3aa: CASSRFVRSNTGELFF; CDR3nt: TGTGCCAGCTCGCGCTTCGTGCGATCGAACACCGGGGAGCTGTTTTTT
len: 12; abundance: .; v_gene: TRBV19; j_gene: TRBJ1-2; d_gene: .; CDR3aa: CATHPGNYGYTF; CDR3nt: TGTGCCACCCACCCGGGAAACTATGGCTACACCTTC
len: 12; abundance: .; v_gene: TRBV24-1; j_gene: TRBJ1-3; d_gene: .; CDR3aa: CATSGSGNTIYF; CDR3nt: TGTGCCACCAGTGGCTCTGGAAACACCATATATTTT
len: 12; abundance: .; v_gene: TRBV12-3/TRBV12-4; j_gene: TRBJ1-2; d_gene: TRBD1; CDR3aa: CASSSPGGGYTF; CDR3nt: TGTGCCAGCAGTTCTCCAGGGGGAGGCTACACCTTC
len: 16; abundance: .; v_gene: TRBV7-9; j_gene: TRBJ1-5; d_gene: .; CDR3aa: CASSPGIGGFNQPQHF; CDR3nt: TGTGCCAGCAGCCCGGGGATAGGGGGGTTCAATCAGCCCCAGCATTTT
len: 13; abundance: once; v_gene: TRBV18; j_gene: TRBJ1-5; d_gene: .; CDR3aa: CASSPGGDQPQHF; CDR3nt: TGTGCCAGTTCGCCCGGGGGGGATCAGCCCCAGCATTTT
len: 15; abundance: .; v_gene: TRBV6-4; j_gene: TRBJ1-1; d_gene: TRBD1; CDR3aa: CASSAQGTGGTEAFF; CDR3nt: TGTGCCAGCAGTGCCCAAGGGACAGGGGGGACTGAAGCTTTCTTT
len: 13; abundance: .; v_gene: TRBV30; j_gene: TRBJ1-1; d_gene: .; CDR3aa: CAWSVLINTEAFF; CDR3nt: TGTGCCTGGAGTGTACTAATAAACACTGAAGCTTTCTTT
len: 16; abundance: .; v_gene: TRBV7-9; j_gene: TRBJ2-3; d_gene: TRBD1; CDR3aa: CASSDLYRGPSDTQYF; CDR3nt: TGTGCCAGCAGCGACCTGTACAGGGGGCCCTCAGATACGCAGTATTTT
len: 19; abundance: .; v_gene: TRBV4-2; j_gene: TRBJ2-2; d_gene: TRBD2; CDR3aa: CASSQDSRLAGGYTGELFF; CDR3nt: TGTGCCAGCAGCCAAGATTCTCGGCTAGCGGGGGGGTACACCGGGGAGCTGTTTTTT
len: 14; abundance: .; v_gene: TRBV24-1; j_gene: TRBJ1-2; d_gene: .; CDR3aa: CATSGTDNYYGYTF; CDR3nt: TGTGCCACCAGTGGGACAGACAATTATTATGGCTACACCTTC
len: 14; abundance: many; v_gene: TRBV5-8; j_gene: TRBJ1-5; d_gene: TRBD1; CDR3aa: CASSERTGQQPQHF; CDR3nt: TGTGCCAGCAGCGAACGGACAGGGCAGCAGCCCCAGCATTTT
len: 13; abundance: .; v_gene: TRBV6-2/TRBV6-3; j_gene: TRBJ1-2; d_gene: .; CDR3aa: CASSLDGHYGYTF; CDR3nt: TGTGCCAGCAGCCTAGACGGCCACTATGGCTACACCTTC
len: 14; abundance: .; v_gene: TRBV27; j_gene: TRBJ2-3; d_gene: .; CDR3aa: CASSLDRSTDTQYF; CDR3nt: TGTGCCAGCAGTCTCGACAGAAGCACAGATACGCAGTATTTT
len: 14; abundance: .; v_gene: TRBV9; j_gene: TRBJ2-1; d_gene: .; CDR3aa: CASSVGSPHNEQFF; CDR3nt: TGTGCCAGCAGCGTAGGTTCTCCTCACAATGAGCAGTTCTTC
len: 10; abundance: .; v_gene: TRBV29-1; j_gene: TRBJ2-3; d_gene: .; CDR3aa: CSAFTDTQYF; CDR3nt: TGCAGCGCATTCACAGATACGCAGTATTTT
len: 14; abundance: many; v_gene: TRBV7-8; j_gene: TRBJ1-6; d_gene: TRBD1; CDR3aa: CASALDRESSPLHF; CDR3nt: TGTGCCAGCGCTCTGGACAGGGAAAGTTCACCCCTCCACTTT
len: 14; abundance: .; v_gene: TRBV28; j_gene: TRBJ1-2; d_gene: TRBD1; CDR3aa: CASSTGQAYYGYTF; CDR3nt: TGTGCCAGCAGTACCGGACAGGCTTACTATGGCTACACCTTC
len: 19; abundance: .; v_gene: TRBV6-6; j_gene: TRBJ1-5; d_gene: .; CDR3aa: CASSHPSTGLQSSGQPQHF; CDR3nt: TGTGCCAGCAGTCACCCGTCGACAGGTCTCCAGAGTAGCGGTCAGCCCCAGCATTTT
len: 13; abundance: .; v_gene: TRBV7-3; j_gene: TRBJ1-1; d_gene: .; CDR3aa: CASSTPTASEAFF; CDR3nt: TGTGCCAGCAGCACGCCAACAGCGTCTGAAGCTTTCTTT
len: 15; abundance: .; v_gene: TRBV6-1; j_gene: TRBJ1-5; d_gene: .; CDR3aa: CASSEVRTDDQPQHF; CDR3nt: TGTGCCAGCAGTGAAGTAAGGACAGATGATCAGCCCCAGCATTTT
len: 14; abundance: .; v_gene: TRBV18; j_gene: TRBJ2-5; d_gene: .; CDR3aa: CASSPGTGKETQYF; CDR3nt: TGTGCCAGCTCACCCGGGACGGGAAAAGAGACCCAGTACTTC
len: 14; abundance: .; v_gene: TRBV7-2; j_gene: TRBJ1-3; d_gene: .; CDR3aa: CASSLSGTRNTIYF; CDR3nt: TGTGCCAGCAGCTTATCCGGGACTCGAAACACCATATATTTT
len: 14; abundance: .; v_gene: TRBV15; j_gene: TRBJ1-4; d_gene: .; CDR3aa: CATSRAGINEKLFF; CDR3nt: TGTGCCACCAGCAGGGCGGGAATTAATGAAAAACTGTTTTTT
len: 11; abundance: .; v_gene: TRBV19; j_gene: TRBJ1-1; d_gene: .; CDR3aa: CAILLLGGAFF; CDR3nt: TGTGCCATTCTACTTTTAGGCGGGGCTTTCTTT
len: 13; abundance: .; v_gene: TRBV4-1; j_gene: TRBJ1-5; d_gene: .; CDR3aa: CASSTEGRQPQHF; CDR3nt: TGCGCCAGCAGCACCGAGGGAAGGCAGCCCCAGCATTTT
len: 11; abundance: .; v_gene: TRBV3-1/TRBV3-2; j_gene: TRBJ1-2; d_gene: .; CDR3aa: CASSVESGYTF; CDR3nt: TGTGCCAGCAGCGTAGAGAGTGGCTACACCTTC
len: 14; abundance: .; v_gene: TRBV7-2; j_gene: TRBJ1-6; d_gene: .; CDR3aa: CATNIGTANSPLHF; CDR3nt: TGTGCCACCAACATCGGAACAGCTAATTCACCCCTCCACTTT
len: 13; abundance: .; v_gene: TRBV18; j_gene: TRBJ1-4; d_gene: .; CDR3aa: CASSRDRNEKLFF; CDR3nt: TGTGCCAGCTCACGCGACAGGAATGAAAAACTGTTTTTT
len: 14; abundance: .; v_gene: TRBV7-2; j_gene: TRBJ2-7; d_gene: .; CDR3aa: CASRSDGYSYEQYF; CDR3nt: TGTGCCAGCAGATCGGACGGATACTCCTACGAGCAGTACTTC
len: 16; abundance: .; v_gene: TRBV3-1/TRBV3-2; j_gene: TRBJ1-4; d_gene: .; CDR3aa: CASSPWGGAEREKLFF; CDR3nt: TGTGCCAGCAGCCCGTGGGGGGGCGCGGAGCGGGAAAAACTGTTTTTT
len: 13; abundance: .; v_gene: TRBV27; j_gene: TRBJ1-5; d_gene: .; CDR3aa: CASSLNNHQPQHF; CDR3nt: TGTGCCAGCAGTTTAAATAACCATCAGCCCCAGCATTTT
len: 15; abundance: .; v_gene: TRBV4-1; j_gene: TRBJ1-1; d_gene: TRBD1; CDR3aa: CASSASAGGEVGAFF; CDR3nt: TGCGCCAGCAGCGCCTCAGCAGGGGGCGAGGTTGGAGCTTTCTTT
len: 18; abundance: few; v_gene: TRBV30; j_gene: TRBJ1-5; d_gene: .; CDR3aa: CAWSAPRTARFSNQPQHF; CDR3nt: TGTGCCTGGAGCGCTCCTCGGACAGCTAGGTTTAGCAATCAGCCCCAGCATTTT
len: 16; abundance: .; v_gene: TRBV2; j_gene: TRBJ1-2; d_gene: TRBD1; CDR3aa: CASSDLMSGGNYGYTF; CDR3nt: TGTGCCAGCAGTGACCTCATGTCAGGGGGAAACTATGGCTACACCTTC
len: 12; abundance: .; v_gene: TRBV27; j_gene: TRBJ1-5; d_gene: .; CDR3aa: CASSFLGWPQHF; CDR3nt: TGTGCCAGCAGTTTCTTGGGTTGGCCCCAGCATTTT
len: 12; abundance: .; v_gene: TRBV5-6; j_gene: TRBJ1-6; d_gene: .; CDR3aa: CASSLPTSPLHF; CDR3nt: TGTGCCAGCAGCCTCCCCACCTCACCCCTCCACTTT
len: 13; abundance: .; v_gene: TRBV29-1; j_gene: TRBJ1-2; d_gene: .; CDR3aa: CSVAGSTNYGYTF; CDR3nt: TGCAGCGTTGCGGGTTCTACCAACTATGGCTACACCTTC
len: 14; abundance: .; v_gene: TRBV19; j_gene: TRBJ1-5; d_gene: .; CDR3aa: CASSITVSNQPQHF; CDR3nt: TGTGCCAGTAGTATAACAGTTAGCAATCAGCCCCAGCATTTT
len: 15; abundance: .; v_gene: TRBV6-5; j_gene: TRBJ2-2; d_gene: .; CDR3aa: CASSYLAGETGELFF; CDR3nt: TGTGCCAGCAGTTACTTGGCAGGGGAAACCGGGGAGCTGTTTTTT
len: 19; abundance: .; v_gene: TRBV4-1; j_gene: TRBJ1-3; d_gene: .; CDR3aa: CASSQDFGRPRSSGNTIYF; CDR3nt: TGCGCCAGCAGCCAAGATTTTGGACGTCCTCGGAGCTCTGGAAACACCATATATTTT
len: 16; abundance: .; v_gene: TRBV2; j_gene: TRBJ1-5; d_gene: TRBD1; CDR3aa: CASIGPDRGLGQPQHF; CDR3nt: TGTGCCAGCATAGGGCCGGACAGGGGACTTGGGCAGCCCCAGCATTTT
len: 17; abundance: .; v_gene: TRBV3-1/TRBV3-2; j_gene: TRBJ2-4; d_gene: .; CDR3aa: CASSSRSPLQRKNIQYF; CDR3nt: TGTGCCAGCAGCTCTCGCAGTCCCTTGCAAAGAAAAAACATTCAGTACTTC
len: 17; abundance: .; v_gene: TRBV24-1; j_gene: TRBJ2-3; d_gene: .; CDR3aa: CATSDPGQDLSTDTQYF; CDR3nt: TGTGCCACCAGTGATCCCGGACAAGACCTTAGCACAGATACGCAGTATTTT
len: 15; abundance: .; v_gene: TRBV7-3; j_gene: TRBJ1-1; d_gene: TRBD1; CDR3aa: CASSLTGGRSAEAFF; CDR3nt: TGTGCCAGCAGCCTGACAGGGGGCAGGTCCGCTGAAGCTTTCTTT
len: 14; abundance: .; v_gene: TRBV30; j_gene: TRBJ2-7; d_gene: TRBD2; CDR3aa: CAWSSGGSSYEQYF; CDR3nt: TGTGCCTGGAGCTCGGGGGGGAGCTCCTACGAGCAGTACTTC
len: 15; abundance: .; v_gene: TRBV2; j_gene: TRBJ2-7; d_gene: .; CDR3aa: CASIPGQLVFYEQYF; CDR3nt: TGTGCCAGCATTCCCGGACAGCTAGTATTCTACGAGCAGTACTTC
len: 14; abundance: .; v_gene: TRBV25-1; j_gene: TRBJ1-5; d_gene: .; CDR3aa: CASSGGLINQPQHF; CDR3nt: TGTGCCAGCAGTGGGGGACTGATCAATCAGCCCCAGCATTTT
len: 14; abundance: .; v_gene: TRBV5-4; j_gene: TRBJ1-2; d_gene: .; CDR3aa: CASSPMDSSNGYTF; CDR3nt: TGTGCCAGCAGCCCCATGGACAGTTCGAATGGCTACACCTTC
len: 15; abundance: once; v_gene: TRBV13; j_gene: TRBJ2-7; d_gene: TRBD1; CDR3aa: CASRLQGANPYEQYF; CDR3nt: TGTGCCAGCAGATTACAGGGGGCGAATCCTTACGAGCAGTACTTC
len: 13; abundance: medium-sized; v_gene: TRBV29-1; j_gene: TRBJ1-1; d_gene: .; CDR3aa: CSSTGGLNTEAFF; CDR3nt: TGCAGCTCGACCGGGGGCCTGAACACTGAAGCTTTCTTT
len: 13; abundance: .; v_gene: TRBV5-8; j_gene: TRBJ1-5; d_gene: .; CDR3aa: CASSLSVDQPQHF; CDR3nt: TGTGCCAGCAGCTTGTCAGTGGATCAGCCCCAGCATTTT
len: 14; abundance: .; v_gene: TRBV5-1; j_gene: TRBJ1-2; d_gene: TRBD1; CDR3aa: CASSSRTGGNGYTF; CDR3nt: TGCGCCAGCAGCTCCCGGACAGGGGGCAATGGCTACACCTTC
len: 15; abundance: .; v_gene: TRBV5-1; j_gene: TRBJ1-4; d_gene: TRBD1; CDR3aa: CASSLGGTENEKLFF; CDR3nt: TGCGCCAGCAGCTTGGGAGGGACAGAGAATGAAAAACTGTTTTTT